Listed below are T cell receptor beta chains from one sample, sequenced in a study of identifying expanded T cells in peripheral blood. Produced via immunoSEQ multiplex PCR; TCRdb's table is partial and in-frame only. The sample carries about 94,000 clones, roughly 86% recorded once. Sequencing was carried out using blood. The source of these receptors is a person between 18 and 70 years old in good health. The CDR3 runs from the conserved cysteine through the conserved F or W. A D gene is named only where the DNA matches it firmly. Clone size is stated in some rows and not others, as once, few, many or a class when expanded.

clone_size | d_call | j_call | v_call | cdr3_nt | cdr3_aa
. | TRBD1 | TRBJ1-2 | TRBV18 | TGTGCCAGCTCACCGTCCCGGGACAGGGGGGAGGATGGCTACACCTTC | CASSPSRDRGEDGYTF
. | . | TRBJ2-2 | TRBV7-9 | TGTGCCAGCAGCTTAGCGGGATCGAACACCGGGGAGCTGTTTTTT | CASSLAGSNTGELFF
. | . | TRBJ2-7 | TRBV5-5 | TGTGCCAGCAGGCCCCGACAGGACTCCTACGAGCAGTACTTC | CASRPRQDSYEQYF
. | . | TRBJ2-5 | TRBV5-1 | TGCGCCAGCAGCTTGGCCTGGGCAGAGGGATGGGAGACCCAGTACTTC | CASSLAWAEGWETQYF
. | . | TRBJ2-7 | TRBV19 | TGTGCCAGTAGTATAGTCTCCAGTTCCTACGAGCAGTACTTC | CASSIVSSSYEQYF
. | . | TRBJ1-1 | TRBV10-2 | TGCGCCAGCACGTTTGGGGGGATGGGCACTGAAGCTTTCTTT | CASTFGGMGTEAFF
once | . | TRBJ1-3 | TRBV5-4 | TGTGCCAGCAGCTTGTACCACAGCAGGCTTACTGGAAACACCATATATTTT | CASSLYHSRLTGNTIYF
once | . | TRBJ1-1 | TRBV4-1 | TGCGCCAGCAGCCAAGTTCCGGCGGACACTGAAGCTTTCTTT | CASSQVPADTEAFF
. | . | TRBJ2-2 | TRBV7-2 | TGTGCCAGCAGCTTAGATCCTGGGGCCGGGGAGCTGTTTTTT | CASSLDPGAGELFF
. | . | TRBJ1-1 | TRBV29-1 | TGCAGCGTTGTGGTCAGGCGGAACACTGAAGCTTTCTTT | CSVVVRRNTEAFF
once | TRBD1 | TRBJ2-2 | TRBV9 | TGTGCCAGCAGCCCCCGACAGGGGGGAGACACCGGGGAGCTGTTTTTT | CASSPRQGGDTGELFF
. | . | TRBJ2-1 | TRBV27 | TGTGCCAGCAGTTCTCGGGGGCCCTCCTACAATGAGCAGTTCTTC | CASSSRGPSYNEQFF
. | . | TRBJ2-1 | TRBV10-3 | TGTGCCACCTTGGCAGGGGAGGGTGTTGATGAGCAGTTCTTC | CATLAGEGVDEQFF
. | . | TRBJ1-6 | TRBV6-1 | TGTGCCACCTCCCGGGGGGTGAGTGGTAATTCACCCCTCCACTTT | CATSRGVSGNSPLHF
. | . | TRBJ1-2 | TRBV5-1 | TGCGCCAGCAGCGAACCCGGCTATGGCTACACCTTC | CASSEPGYGYTF
. | . | TRBJ1-1 | TRBV5-1 | TGCGCCAGCAGCCCCAGTGGGGTAGGGAACACTGAAGCTTTCTTT | CASSPSGVGNTEAFF
. | . | TRBJ2-1 | TRBV9 | TGTGCCAGCAGCGTAGCTACGGATGAGCAGTTCTTC | CASSVATDEQFF
. | TRBD2 | TRBJ2-3 | TRBV4-2 | TGTGCCAGCAGCCCCAGACTAGCGGGGGGATCCACAGATACGCAGTATTTT | CASSPRLAGGSTDTQYF
. | . | TRBJ2-6 | TRBV7-6 | TGTGCCAGCAGCTTAGGGACAAGCTCTGGGGCCAACGTCCTGACTTTC | CASSLGTSSGANVLTF
. | TRBD2 | TRBJ2-1 | TRBV5-1 | TGCGCCAGCAGCTTCCAGACTAGCTCTACAACCAATGAGCAGTTCTTC | CASSFQTSSTTNEQFF
. | . | TRBJ2-7 | TRBV5-1 | TGCGCCAGCAGCTTTGCGGACAGCCGCTACGAGCAGTACTTC | CASSFADSRYEQYF
. | . | TRBJ2-7 | TRBV9 | TGTGCCAGCAGCGTCGGGACAAACTCCTACGAGCAGTACTTC | CASSVGTNSYEQYF
. | . | TRBJ2-5 | TRBV5-1 | TGCGCCAGCACCGTCACGTCGAGCCAAGAGACCCAGTACTTC | CASTVTSSQETQYF
. | . | TRBJ1-2 | TRBV6-1 | TGTGCCAGCAGTGAAATTTCGGTCTATGGCTACACCTTC | CASSEISVYGYTF
. | . | TRBJ2-7 | TRBV5-1 | TGCGCCAGCAGCGCCGGACCCCACGAGCAGTACTTC | CASSAGPHEQYF
. | . | TRBJ1-6 | TRBV25-1 | TGTGCCAGCAGTGCGACCAGGGGATCCTATAATTCACCCCTCCACTTT | CASSATRGSYNSPLHF
. | . | TRBJ2-3 | TRBV30 | TGTGCCTGGAGTGTAGGGGGAGCAGATACGCAGTATTTT | CAWSVGGADTQYF
. | TRBD1 | TRBJ2-1 | TRBV4-1 | TGCGCCAGCAGCCTGGACAGGGGGCGCAGGTACAATGAGCAGTTCTTC | CASSLDRGRRYNEQFF
. | TRBD1 | TRBJ2-6 | TRBV5-1 | TGCGCCACCCGGGACAGGCCCTCGTCTGGGGCCAACGTCCTGACTTTC | CATRDRPSSGANVLTF
. | TRBD2 | TRBJ2-1 | TRBV10-3 | TGTGCCATCAGATCGGGACTAGATTACAATGAGCAGTTCTTC | CAIRSGLDYNEQFF
few | . | TRBJ1-3 | TRBV9 | TGTGCCAGCAGCGCGGACCAGGACACCATATATTTT | CASSADQDTIYF
once | . | TRBJ1-2 | TRBV11-2 | TGTGCCAGCAGCCAAATGCAGGGAAACTATGGCTACACCTTC | CASSQMQGNYGYTF
. | TRBD2 | TRBJ2-1 | TRBV19 | TGTGCCAGTAGGACCGGGGGGTCCTACAATGAGCAGTTCTTC | CASRTGGSYNEQFF
. | TRBD1 | TRBJ1-1 | TRBV5-1 | TGCGCCAGCAGCTTCGTTCAGGGGGCGGTCGGCACTGAAGCTTTCTTT | CASSFVQGAVGTEAFF